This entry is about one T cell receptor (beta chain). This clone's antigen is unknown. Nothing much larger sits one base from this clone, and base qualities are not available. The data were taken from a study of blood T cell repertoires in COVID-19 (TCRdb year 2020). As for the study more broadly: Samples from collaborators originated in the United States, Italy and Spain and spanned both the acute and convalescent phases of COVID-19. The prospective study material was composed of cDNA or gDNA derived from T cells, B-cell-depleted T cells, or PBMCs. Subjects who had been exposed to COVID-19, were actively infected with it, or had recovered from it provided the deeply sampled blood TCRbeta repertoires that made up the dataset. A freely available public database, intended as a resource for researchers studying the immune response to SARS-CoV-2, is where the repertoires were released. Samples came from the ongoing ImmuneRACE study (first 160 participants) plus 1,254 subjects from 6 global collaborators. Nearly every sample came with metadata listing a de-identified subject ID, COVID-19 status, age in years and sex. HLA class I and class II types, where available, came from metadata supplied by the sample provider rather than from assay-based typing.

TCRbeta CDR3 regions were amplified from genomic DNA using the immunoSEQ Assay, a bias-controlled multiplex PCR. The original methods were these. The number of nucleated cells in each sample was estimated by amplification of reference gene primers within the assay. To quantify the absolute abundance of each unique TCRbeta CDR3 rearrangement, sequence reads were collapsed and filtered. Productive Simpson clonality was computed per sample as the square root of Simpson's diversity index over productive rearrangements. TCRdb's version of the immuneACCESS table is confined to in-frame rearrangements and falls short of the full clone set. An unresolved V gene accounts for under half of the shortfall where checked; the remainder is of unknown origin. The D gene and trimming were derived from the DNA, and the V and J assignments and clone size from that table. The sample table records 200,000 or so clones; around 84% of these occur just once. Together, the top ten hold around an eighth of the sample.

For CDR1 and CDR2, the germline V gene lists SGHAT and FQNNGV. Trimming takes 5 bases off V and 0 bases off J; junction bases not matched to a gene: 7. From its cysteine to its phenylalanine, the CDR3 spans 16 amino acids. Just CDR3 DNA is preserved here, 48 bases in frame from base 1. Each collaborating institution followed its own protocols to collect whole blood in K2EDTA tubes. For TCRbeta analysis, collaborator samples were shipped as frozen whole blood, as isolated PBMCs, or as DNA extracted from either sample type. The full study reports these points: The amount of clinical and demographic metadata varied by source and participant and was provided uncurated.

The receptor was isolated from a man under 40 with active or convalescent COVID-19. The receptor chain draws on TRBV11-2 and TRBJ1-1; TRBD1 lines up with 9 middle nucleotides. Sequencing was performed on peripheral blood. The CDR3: CASSPQGADLNTEAFF. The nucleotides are TGTGCCAGCAGCCCACAGGGGGCCGACCTGAACACTGAAGCTTTCTTT.